One and the same sample provided the 30 T cell receptor beta chains below, sequenced in a study of cytomegalovirus exposure and HLA in healthy donors. The protocol was immunoSEQ multiplex PCR, while the TCRdb copy is restricted to in-frame clones and leaves out a portion. The sample contains more than 75,000 clones, 90% to 95% of which appear only once. The specimen sequenced was PBMCs. The receptors here all came from a man aged 18 to 30 in good health and CMV-seronegative.

V usage is TRBV18 and J usage is TRBJ1-2; TRBD1 matches 9 bases. With V trimmed by 6 bases and J by 5 bases, 7 bases remained unmatched. Germline V gives CDR1 KGHSH, CDR2 LQKENI. This CDR3 contains 14 residues. CDR3 DNA sequence: TGTGCCAGCTCGCCCGGGACAGGGTTATATGGCTACACCTTC. This gives the protein CASSPGTGLYGYTF.

The V call is TRBV7-8, the J call TRBJ2-3; D is possibly TRBD2 (6 bases). This CDR3 has 16 residues. Germline-derived CDR1 and CDR2 are SGHVS and FQNEAQ. With 5 bases removed from V and 6 bases from J, the gap between germline ends came to 21 bases. CDR3 residues: CASSRSATGESDTQYF. CDR3 DNA sequence: TGTGCCAGCAGCCGCTCCGCAACGGGAGAATCTGATACGCAGTATTTT. The entire variable domain, with the rest obtained from reference TRBV7-8 and TRBJ2-3, is as follows: GAGVSQSPRYKVAKRGQDVALRCDPISGHVSLFWYQQALGQGPEFLTYFQNEAQLDKSGLPSDRFFAERPEGSVSTLKIQRTQQEDSAVYLCASSRSATGESDTQYFGPGTRLTVL.

CDR3 residues: CASRYGRESDGYTF. The DNA of the CDR3 is TGTGCCAGTAGGTACGGACGGGAGAGTGATGGCTACACCTTC. The chain uses TRBV19 and TRBJ1-2, with D unclear. The CDR3 spans 14 residues. CDR1 and CDR2 from the germline V gene are LNHDA and SQIVND (reference sequence). With 6 bases removed from V and 6 bases from J, the gap between germline ends came to 17 bases.

The chain recombines TRBV25-1 with TRBJ2-1; D possibly corresponds to TRBD2 (6 bases). This CDR3 comprises 13 residues. Trimming pared 8 bases from V and 5 bases from J, leaving 13 bases between. Germline CDR1 reads MGHDK; CDR2 reads SYGVNS. The CDR3 DNA reads as TGTGCCAGCCAGGCGGGATGGGACAATGAGCAGTTCTTC. Its protein product is CASQAGWDNEQFF.

The CDR3 here is CASSLDGQGYNEQFF. The CDR3 DNA is TGCGCCAGCAGCTTGGATGGACAGGGGTACAATGAGCAGTTCTTC. The chain carries TRBV5-1 and TRBJ2-1; 9 nucleotides align to TRBD1. J was trimmed by 4 bases and V by 0 bases; bases with no gene match: 2. The CDR3 is 15 amino acids. The germline V gene has CDR1 SGHRS and CDR2 YFSETQ. Variable domain in full (rest from reference TRBV5-1 and TRBJ2-1): KAGVTQTPRYLIKTRGQQVTLSCSPISGHRSVSWYQQTPGQGLQFLFEYFSETQRNKGNFPGRFSGRQFSNSRSEMNVSTLELGDSALYLCASSLDGQGYNEQFFGPGTRLTVL.

V is TRBV7-2 and J is TRBJ2-7; TRBD2 might be the D (6 bases). The CDR3 spans 14 residues. V dropped 5 bases and J dropped 2 bases, with 13 bases sitting between them. Germline V gives CDR1 SGHTA, CDR2 FQGNSA. This chain's CDR3 is CASSAPGLPYEQYF. CDR3 DNA sequence: TGTGCCAGCAGCGCACCGGGACTCCCCTACGAGCAGTACTTC.

The rearrangement joins TRBV7-9 to TRBJ1-2; TRBD1 matches 7 bases. Germline V CDR1 and CDR2: SEHNR, FQNEAQ (reference sequence). V shed 5 bases, J shed 5 bases, and the junction held 11 bases outside the gene matches. This CDR3 is 15 amino acids long. The CDR3 sequence is CASSLRDSPLYGYTF. In DNA, the CDR3 is TGTGCCAGCAGCCTCCGGGACAGCCCATTATATGGCTACACCTTC.

The chain has TRBV7-9 and TRBJ1-2; 8 nucleotides match TRBD1. With V trimmed by 5 bases and J by 6 bases, 5 bases remained unmatched. The CDR3 totals 13 residues. The germline V gene has CDR1 SEHNR and CDR2 FQNEAQ (reference sequence). CDR3 nucleotide sequence: TGTGCCAGCAGCCCGGACAGGGTAAATGGCTACACCTTC. Protein: CASSPDRVNGYTF.

The J gene is TRBJ1-2, the V gene TRBV6-5; 8 nucleotides agree with TRBD1. CDR3 length: 15 amino acids. The V gene's germline CDR1 is MNHEY and CDR2 SVGAGI. V trimming: 8 bases; J trimming: 2 bases; junction bases outside the gene matches: 10. CDR3 residues: CASAESRTGNYGYTF. The DNA of the CDR3 is TGTGCCAGCGCTGAGTCTAGGACAGGGAACTATGGCTACACCTTC.

The J gene is TRBJ2-1, the V gene TRBV9; 7 nucleotides agree with TRBD2. The germline CDR1 and CDR2 sequences are SGDLS and YYNGEE. The CDR3 length is 17 residues. The V segment lost 0 bases and the J segment 5 bases; nucleotides outside the gene matches: 11. The CDR3 here is CASSVGLGGISHNEQFF. CDR3 bases: TGTGCCAGCAGCGTAGGTCTCGGGGGGATTTCCCACAATGAGCAGTTCTTC.

J is TRBJ2-3 and V is TRBV29-1, with 7 bases aligning to TRBD1. This CDR3 is 14 amino acids long. Looked up from germline, CDR1 is SQVTM and CDR2 is ANQGSEA. Trimming removed 7 bases from V and 4 bases from J; junction bases left unmatched: 11. The CDR3 DNA sequence: TGCAGCGGGACAGACAGGGAAAGGCCAGATACGCAGTATTTT. Translation: CSGTDRERPDTQYF.

Details on this clone: One end of the junction fails to match germline, which may point to a read error. This rearrangement joins TRBV7-7 to TRBJ2-7, with 8 nucleotides matching TRBD1. CDR1 SSHAT and CDR2 FNYEAQ come from the germline V gene (reference sequence). The CDR3 loop spans 15 amino acids. CDR3 nucleotides: TGTGCTAGCAGCCTCGGACAGGGCCGAACCTACGAGCAGTACTTC. This gives the protein CASSLGQGRTYEQYF.

The sample holds a few counts of this clone. The chain recombines TRBV30 with TRBJ1-1; 8 nucleotides line up with TRBD1. This CDR3 spans 13 amino acids. Germline CDR1 reads GTSNPN; CDR2 reads SVGIG (reference sequence). J gave up 5 bases and V 3 bases, and 5 bases lay outside the gene matches. CDR3 coding DNA: TGTGCCTGGAGAGAACAGGGGGAGACTGAAGCTTTCTTT. Amino acids: CAWREQGETEAFF.

This clone was seen a single time. This chain links TRBV4-1 with TRBJ2-1, with D maybe TRBD1 (6 bases). V lost 1 base and J 7 bases, leaving 11 bases between the germline ends. Germline V lookup: CDR1 MGHRA, CDR2 YSYEKL. The CDR3 is 14 residues long. CDR3 coding DNA: TGCGCCAGCAGCCAAGTGGGGGCTAGGAATGAGCAGTTCTTC. The encoded protein is CASSQVGARNEQFF.

The chain is built from TRBV27 and TRBJ1-1; perhaps TRBD1 as D (5 bases). The CDR3 runs to 12 residues. Per germline, CDR1 MNHEY and CDR2 SMNVEV (reference sequence). Trimming pared 4 bases from V and 11 bases from J, leaving 14 bases between. CDR3: CASSSPDKDAFF. The CDR3 DNA is TGTGCCAGCAGTTCGCCGGACAAGGACGCTTTCTTT.

V usage is TRBV7-2 and J usage is TRBJ1-4, with TRBD1 matching 10 bases. Trimming took 5 bases from V and 7 from J; bases not matched to a gene: 13. Germline V gives CDR1 SGHTA, CDR2 FQGNSA. The CDR3 spans 17 residues. The CDR3 loop is CASSGGTGALHSEKLFF. The CDR3 nucleotides read TGTGCCAGCAGCGGAGGGACAGGGGCTTTACACTCTGAAAAACTGTTTTTT.

V gene TRBV6-5 combines with J gene TRBJ1-5; possible D gene TRBD1, 6 bases. This CDR3 comprises 15 residues. The germline V and J ends were trimmed by 0 bases and 2 bases, with 8 bases remaining between them. Looked up from germline, CDR1 is MNHEY and CDR2 is SVGAGI. CDR3 sequence reads: CASSYSSGGNQPQHF. The DNA of the CDR3 is TGTGCCAGCAGTTACTCATCAGGGGGCAATCAGCCCCAGCATTTT.

The chain joins TRBV28 to TRBJ2-3; D remains unclear. Germline V gene lookup returns CDR1 MDHEN and CDR2 SYDVKM. CDR3 size: 17 residues. Between the trimmed V and J ends, which lost 0 bases and 0 bases, there was a span of 13 bases. The CDR3 sequence: CASSLWGRLTSTDTQYF. The CDR3, as DNA: TGTGCCAGCAGTTTATGGGGCAGGCTTACTAGCACAGATACGCAGTATTTT.

V is TRBV5-4 and J is TRBJ2-1, with D tentatively TRBD1 (6 bases). Trimming took off 4 bases at V and 6 bases at J, with 23 bases between the two ends. The germline CDR1 and CDR2 sequences are SGHNT and YYREEE (reference sequence). There are 17 residues in the CDR3. The CDR3 protein is CASSIPVGTIGSNEQFF. The CDR3 DNA follows: TGTGCCAGCAGCATTCCGGTGGGGACAATAGGGTCCAATGAGCAGTTCTTC.

This clone was seen ten or more times. This sequence joins TRBV19 and TRBJ2-7, with TRBD1 matching 11 bases. CDR3 size: 14 residues. The trim removed 10 bases at V and 5 bases at J, leaving 10 bases unmatched. Germline CDR1 is LNHDA and CDR2 is SQIVND (reference sequence). The CDR3 sequence is CATDGGQGADEQYF. In DNA form, the CDR3 reads TGTGCCACCGATGGCGGACAGGGGGCCGACGAGCAGTACTTC.

This chain joins TRBV2 and TRBJ2-1; 8 positions match TRBD1. CDR3 length equals 14 residues. V lost 6 bases and J lost 6; bases outside the gene matches: 7. Germline CDR1 and CDR2: SNHLY and FYNNEI. In nucleotides, the CDR3 is TGTGCCAGCAGAGGGACAGGAATGAGCAATGAGCAGTTCTTC. Translating it yields CASRGTGMSNEQFF.

The genes are TRBV9 and TRBJ2-7, with 8 bases that match TRBD2. The CDR3 has 15 amino acids. V shed 0 bases, J shed 6 bases, and the junction held 8 bases outside the gene matches. CDR1 and CDR2 (germline): SGDLS, YYNGEE. DNA for the CDR3: TGTGCCAGCAGCGTAGAAGCGGGAGATGCGGCCGAGCAGTACTTC. Translation: CASSVEAGDAAEQYF.

The V gene is TRBV6-5, the J gene TRBJ2-2; tentative D call: TRBD1 (6 bases). CDR1 is MNHEY, CDR2 SVGAGI, per germline. The CDR3 runs to 14 residues. Between the trimmed V and J ends, which lost 3 bases and 3 bases, there was a span of 8 bases. The CDR3 region is CASSYTGHTGELFF. The CDR3 DNA reads TGTGCCAGCAGTTATACAGGGCACACCGGGGAGCTGTTTTTT.

This sequence joins TRBV20-1 and TRBJ1-1; D gene uncertain. The germline V and J ends were trimmed by 7 bases and 0 bases, with 6 bases remaining between them. This CDR3 has 11 residues. From germline, CDR1 is DFQATT and CDR2 SNEGSKA (reference sequence). This CDR3 reads CSVQVNTEAFF. In nucleotides, the CDR3 is TGCAGTGTCCAGGTGAACACTGAAGCTTTCTTT.

This clone was picked up one time. The chain employs TRBV7-7 and TRBJ2-2, with D perhaps being TRBD1 or TRBD2 (6 bases each). CDR1 and CDR2 (germline): SSHAT, FNYEAQ (reference sequence). The CDR3 contains 13 residues. CDR3 sequence (DNA): TGTGCTAGCGGCACAGGGTTCACCGGGGAGCTGTTTTTT. Its translation is CASGTGFTGELFF. Variable domain in full (rest from reference TRBV7-7 and TRBJ2-2): GAGVSQSPRYKVTKRGQDVTLRCDPISSHATLYWYQQALGQGPEFLTYFNYEAQPDKSGLPSDRFSAERPEGSISTLTIQRTEQRDSAMYRCASGTGFTGELFFGEGSRLTVL.

The chain is built from TRBV4-2 and TRBJ1-1; unclear D gene. V was pared by 1 base and J by 0 bases, with 9 bases between. This CDR3 is 15 amino acids long. CDR1 is LGHNA, CDR2 YNFKEQ, per germline. The CDR3 sequence is CASSQGGQLNTEAFF. CDR3 DNA sequence: TGTGCCAGCAGCCAAGGTGGCCAGTTGAACACTGAAGCTTTCTTT.

This clone was detected once. The J gene is TRBJ2-3, the V gene TRBV5-1; perhaps TRBD2 as D (5 bases). The CDR3 covers 13 residues. CDR1 and CDR2 from the germline V gene are SGHRS and YFSETQ. The CDR3 region is CATATRGTDTQYF. The CDR3 nucleotides are TGCGCAACCGCTACGAGGGGCACAGATACGCAGTATTTT.

The rearrangement joins TRBV2 to TRBJ2-5; 13 bases line up with TRBD2. The CDR3 spans 15 residues. With 5 bases clipped from V and 4 bases from J, the junction kept 4 bases outside the gene matches. The germline V gene encodes CDR1 SNHLY and CDR2 FYNNEI. The CDR3 region has the DNA TGTGCCAGCAGTTGGACTAGCGGGGGCGGAGAGACCCAGTACTTC. This sequence encodes CASSWTSGGGETQYF.

The V and J genes are TRBV6-5 and TRBJ1-6; D is possibly TRBD1 (6 bases). The CDR3 contains 15 residues. V was cut by 0 bases and J by 10 bases, with 13 bases left in between. The germline V gene has CDR1 MNHEY and CDR2 SVGAGI. CDR3 residues: CASSYSSQGKSPLHF. The CDR3 region has the DNA TGTGCCAGCAGTTACTCGTCCCAGGGGAAATCACCCCTCCACTTT.

This clone was observed a single time. This chain links TRBV7-9 with TRBJ1-2, with a weak D call TRBD1 (5 bases). Germline values: CDR1 SEHNR, CDR2 FQNEAQ (reference sequence). CDR3 size: 13 residues. The V and J ends lost 3 bases and 4 bases respectively, with 9 bases between them. The CDR3 loop is CASSFGASYGYTF. In DNA, the CDR3 is TGTGCCAGCAGCTTTGGGGCCTCCTATGGCTACACCTTC.